The text below deals with one T cell receptor (beta chain). Its antigen is not known. This entry belongs to a study of cytomegalovirus exposure and HLA in healthy donors. Whole-study context: The same platform was used for the 130 or so validation repertoires as for the 650 to 800 first-cohort repertoires, as reported in a later analysis.

General study points: The tendency of first-cohort TCR clusters to co-occur in the 120 or so validation repertoires was the finding of a later analysis.

V was clipped by 6 bases and J by 7 bases; unmatched bases: 7. Germline lookup yields CDR1 MDHEN and CDR2 SYDVKM. The CDR3 has 14 amino acids. The validation cohort, a group of roughly 120 subjects, included the donors and was separate from the approximately 660-subject first cohort. Clones were sequenced by immunoSEQ multiplex PCR, and TCRdb holds only the in-frame ones, with some missing. The top ten clones hold roughly 2.1% of a sample with 90,000 to 110,000 clones, about 90% of them seen once. The receptor's source is a woman under 30 in good health and CMV-seronegative. What was sequenced was PBMCs. The chain carries TRBV28 and TRBJ1-3, with TRBD1 matching over 9 bases. The CDR3 sequence is CASSRDRVGNTIYF. CDR3 bases: TGTGCCAGCAGCAGGGACAGGGTCGGGAACACCATATATTTT.